This entry is about one TCR beta chain. The sample holds other DNA sequences that translate to the same CDR3. The V and J ends lost 1 base and 7 bases, in that order; junction bases with no gene match: 4. CDR3 size: 14 residues. Germline V gene sequence: CDR1 KGHSH, CDR2 LQKENI. The method was immunoSEQ multiplex PCR; TCRdb's version includes in-frame clones alone and lacks a portion of them. The sample has around 470,000 clones, nearly 90% seen once. The entry originates in a study of blood T cell repertoires in COVID-19. In the study overall: The analysed material was cDNA or gDNA that came from T cells, B-cell-depleted T cells, or PBMCs.

The Seattle patients joined while their infection was active and were tracked longitudinally afterward. Sequenced sample: peripheral blood. The chain recombines TRBV18 with TRBJ2-1; 7 bases are shared with TRBD1. The origin of this receptor is a man younger than 35 with COVID-19, enrolled during active disease. The CDR3 DNA sequence: TGTGCCAGCTCACCACAGGGGGCAGGGAATGAGCAGTTCTTC. Translation: CASSPQGAGNEQFF. The full variable domain, completed using reference TRBV18 and TRBJ2-1, is NAGVMQNPRHLVRRRGQEARLRCSPMKGHSHVYWYRQLPEEGLKFMVYLQKENIIDESGMPKERFSAEFPKEGPSILRIQQVVRGDSAAYFCASSPQGAGNEQFFGPGTRLTVL.